This entry concerns a single T cell receptor beta chain. The sample comes from a study of T cell repertoires in cytomegalovirus infection. Study overall: Both CMV infection and a matching HLA type were indicated by public TCR beta signatures.

MiXCR was run by TCRdb on the reads, yielding one entry per CDR3 protein. Among roughly 150,000 distinct CDR3 sequences listed, roughly a quarter were seen once. The source is a human donor in good health (CMV status not recorded). Some clones in this sample may be carry-over from other donors' samples. Sequenced input: PBMCs.

Here the CDR3 reads CASSQEDYPGAYEQYF. The CDR3 DNA is TGTGCCAGCAGCCAAGAAGACTACCCCGGAGCCTACGAGCAGTACTTC. The chain employs TRBV14 and TRBJ2-7, with D perhaps TRBD2 (5 bases). With 0 bases removed from V and 2 bases from J, the gap between germline ends came to 14 bases. The length of the CDR3 is 16 residues. CDR1 is SGHDN, CDR2 FVKESK, per germline.